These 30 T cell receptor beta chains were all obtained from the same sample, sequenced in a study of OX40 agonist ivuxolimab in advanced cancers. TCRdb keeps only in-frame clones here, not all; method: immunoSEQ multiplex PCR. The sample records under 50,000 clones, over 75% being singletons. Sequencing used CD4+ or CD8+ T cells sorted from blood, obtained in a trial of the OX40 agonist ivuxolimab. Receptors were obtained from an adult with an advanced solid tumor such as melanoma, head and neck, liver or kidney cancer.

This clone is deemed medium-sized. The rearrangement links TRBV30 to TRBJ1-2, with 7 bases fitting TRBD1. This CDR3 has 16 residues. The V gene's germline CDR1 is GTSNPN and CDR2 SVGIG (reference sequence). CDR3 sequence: CALELVETGIRYGYTF. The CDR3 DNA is TGTGCACTTGAACTGGTCGAGACAGGGATAAGATATGGCTACACCTTC.

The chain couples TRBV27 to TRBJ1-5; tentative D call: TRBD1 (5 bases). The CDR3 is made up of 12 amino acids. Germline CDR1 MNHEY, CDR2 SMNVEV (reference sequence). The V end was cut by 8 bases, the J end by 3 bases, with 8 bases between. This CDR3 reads CASGGSNQPQHF. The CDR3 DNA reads TGTGCCAGCGGGGGTTCCAATCAGCCCCAGCATTTT.

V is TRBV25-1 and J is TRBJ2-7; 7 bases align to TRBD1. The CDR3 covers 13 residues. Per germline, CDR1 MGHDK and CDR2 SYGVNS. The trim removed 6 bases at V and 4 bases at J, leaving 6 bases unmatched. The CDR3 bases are TGTGCCAGCAGCCGGGACAGTGGATACGAGCAGTACTTC. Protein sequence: CASSRDSGYEQYF.

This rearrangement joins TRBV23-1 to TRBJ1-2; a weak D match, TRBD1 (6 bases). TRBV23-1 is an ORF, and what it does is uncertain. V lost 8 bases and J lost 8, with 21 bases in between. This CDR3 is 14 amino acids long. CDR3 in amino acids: CASRPLGAVGGYTF. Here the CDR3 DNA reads TGCGCCAGCCGCCCGTTGGGGGCAGTGGGCGGCTACACCTTC.

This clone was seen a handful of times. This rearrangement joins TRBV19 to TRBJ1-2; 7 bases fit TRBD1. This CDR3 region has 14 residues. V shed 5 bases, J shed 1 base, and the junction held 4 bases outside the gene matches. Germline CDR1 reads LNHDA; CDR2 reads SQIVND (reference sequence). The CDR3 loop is CASSGTEINYGYTF. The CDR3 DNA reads TGTGCCAGTAGTGGGACAGAGATTAACTATGGCTACACCTTC.

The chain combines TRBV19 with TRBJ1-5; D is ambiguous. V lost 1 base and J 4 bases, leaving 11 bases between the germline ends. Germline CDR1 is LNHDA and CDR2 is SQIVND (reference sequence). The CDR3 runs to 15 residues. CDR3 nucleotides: TGTGCCAGTAGTATAGGGGGTTTGCGAAATCAGCCCCAGCATTTT. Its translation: CASSIGGLRNQPQHF. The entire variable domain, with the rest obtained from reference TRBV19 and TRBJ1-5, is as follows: DGGITQSPKYLFRKEGQNVTLSCEQNLNHDAMYWYRQDPGQGLRLIYYSQIVNDFQKGDIAEGYSVSREKKESFPLTVTSAQKNPTAFYLCASSIGGLRNQPQHFGDGTRLSIL.

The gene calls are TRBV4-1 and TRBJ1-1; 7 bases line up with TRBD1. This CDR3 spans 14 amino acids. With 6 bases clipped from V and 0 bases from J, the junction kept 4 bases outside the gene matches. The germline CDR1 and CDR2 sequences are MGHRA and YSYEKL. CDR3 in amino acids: CASSRDSLNTEAFF. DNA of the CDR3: TGCGCCAGCAGTCGGGACAGTCTGAACACTGAAGCTTTCTTT.

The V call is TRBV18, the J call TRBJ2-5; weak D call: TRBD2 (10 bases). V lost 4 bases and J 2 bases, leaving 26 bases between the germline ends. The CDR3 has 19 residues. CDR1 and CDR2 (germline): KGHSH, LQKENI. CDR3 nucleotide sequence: TGTGCCAGCTCACTGCGCGGGACAGGGTTGACTAGCGGGCAAGAGACCCAGTACTTC. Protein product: CASSLRGTGLTSGQETQYF.

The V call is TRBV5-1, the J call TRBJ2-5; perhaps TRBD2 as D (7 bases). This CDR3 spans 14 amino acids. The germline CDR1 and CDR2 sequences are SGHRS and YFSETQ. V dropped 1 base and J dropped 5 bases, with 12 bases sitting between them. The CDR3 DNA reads TGCGCCAGCAGCTTGCGGGGGGCGGGTGAGACCCAGTACTTC. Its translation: CASSLRGAGETQYF.

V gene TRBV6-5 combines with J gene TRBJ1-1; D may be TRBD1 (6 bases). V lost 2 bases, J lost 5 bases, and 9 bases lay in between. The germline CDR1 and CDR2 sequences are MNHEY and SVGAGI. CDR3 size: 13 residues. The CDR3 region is CASSYPGQTEAFF. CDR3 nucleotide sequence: TGTGCCAGCAGTTACCCCGGACAGACTGAAGCTTTCTTT.

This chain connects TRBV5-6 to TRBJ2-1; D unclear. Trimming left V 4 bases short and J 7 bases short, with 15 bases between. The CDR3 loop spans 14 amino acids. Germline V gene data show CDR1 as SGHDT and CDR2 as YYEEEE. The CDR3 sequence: CASSPWTLENEQFF. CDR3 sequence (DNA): TGTGCCAGCAGCCCCTGGACGCTGGAAAATGAGCAGTTCTTC.

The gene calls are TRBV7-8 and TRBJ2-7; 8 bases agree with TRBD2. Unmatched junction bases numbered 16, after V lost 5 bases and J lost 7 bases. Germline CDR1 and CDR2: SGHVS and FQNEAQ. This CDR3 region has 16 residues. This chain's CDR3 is CASSPTPGTRVGEQYF. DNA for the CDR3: TGTGCCAGCAGCCCGACTCCCGGGACTAGGGTCGGGGAGCAGTACTTC.

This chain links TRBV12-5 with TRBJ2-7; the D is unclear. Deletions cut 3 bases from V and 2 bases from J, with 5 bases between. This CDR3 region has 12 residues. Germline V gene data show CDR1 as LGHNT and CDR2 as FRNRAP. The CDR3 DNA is TGTGCTAGTGGTTTCGGCCCCTACGAGCAGTACTTC. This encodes CASGFGPYEQYF.

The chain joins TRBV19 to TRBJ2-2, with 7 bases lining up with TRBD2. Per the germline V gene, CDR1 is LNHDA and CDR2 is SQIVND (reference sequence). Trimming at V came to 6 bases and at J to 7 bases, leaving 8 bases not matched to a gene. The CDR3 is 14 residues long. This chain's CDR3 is CASRLSGVGGELFF. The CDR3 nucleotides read TGTGCCAGTAGGCTAAGCGGGGTGGGCGGGGAGCTGTTTTTT.

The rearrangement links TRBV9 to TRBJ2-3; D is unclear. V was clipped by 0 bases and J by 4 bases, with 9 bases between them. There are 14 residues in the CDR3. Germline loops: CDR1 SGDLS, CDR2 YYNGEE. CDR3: CASSVGIEPDTQYF. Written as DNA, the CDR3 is TGTGCCAGCAGCGTAGGAATAGAACCAGATACGCAGTATTTT.

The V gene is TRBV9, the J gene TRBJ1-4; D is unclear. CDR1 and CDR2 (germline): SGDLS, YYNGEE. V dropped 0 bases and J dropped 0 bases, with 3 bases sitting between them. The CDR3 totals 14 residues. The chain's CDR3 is CASSVGATNEKLFF. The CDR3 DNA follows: TGTGCCAGCAGCGTAGGCGCAACTAATGAAAAACTGTTTTTT.

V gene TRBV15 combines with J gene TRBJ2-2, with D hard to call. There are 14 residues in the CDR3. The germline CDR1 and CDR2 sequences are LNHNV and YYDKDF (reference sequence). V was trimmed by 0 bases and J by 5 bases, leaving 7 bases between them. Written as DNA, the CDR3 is TGTGCCACCAGCAGAGATAGGCCTACCGGGGAGCTGTTTTTT. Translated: CATSRDRPTGELFF.

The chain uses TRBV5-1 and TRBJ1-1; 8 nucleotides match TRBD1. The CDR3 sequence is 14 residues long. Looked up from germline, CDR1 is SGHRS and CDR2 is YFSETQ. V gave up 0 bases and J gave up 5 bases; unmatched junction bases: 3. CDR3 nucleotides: TGCGCCAGCAGCTTGGCACAGGGGGTGACTGAAGCTTTCTTT. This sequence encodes CASSLAQGVTEAFF.

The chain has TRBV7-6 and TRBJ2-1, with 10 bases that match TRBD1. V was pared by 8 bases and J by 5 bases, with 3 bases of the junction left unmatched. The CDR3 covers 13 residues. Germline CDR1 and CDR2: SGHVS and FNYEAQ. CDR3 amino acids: CASRDRGNNEQFF. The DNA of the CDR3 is TGTGCCAGCCGGGACAGGGGCAACAATGAGCAGTTCTTC.

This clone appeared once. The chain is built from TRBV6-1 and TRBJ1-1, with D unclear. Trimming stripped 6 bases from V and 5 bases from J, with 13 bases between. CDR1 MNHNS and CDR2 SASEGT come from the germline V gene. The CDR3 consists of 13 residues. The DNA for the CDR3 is TGTGCCAGCAGCCTGAACGGATTGACTGAAGCTTTCTTT. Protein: CASSLNGLTEAFF.

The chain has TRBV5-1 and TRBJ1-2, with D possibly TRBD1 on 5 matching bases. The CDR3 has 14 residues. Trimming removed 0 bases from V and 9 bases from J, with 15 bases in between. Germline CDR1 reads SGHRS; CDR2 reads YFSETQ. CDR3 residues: CASSLDGTVQSYTF. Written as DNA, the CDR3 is TGCGCCAGCAGCTTGGACGGGACGGTCCAGAGCTACACCTTC. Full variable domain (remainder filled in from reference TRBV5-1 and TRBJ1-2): KAGVTQTPRYLIKTRGQQVTLSCSPISGHRSVSWYQQTPGQGLQFLFEYFSETQRNKGNFPGRFSGRQFSNSRSEMNVSTLELGDSALYLCASSLDGTVQSYTFGSGTRLTVV.

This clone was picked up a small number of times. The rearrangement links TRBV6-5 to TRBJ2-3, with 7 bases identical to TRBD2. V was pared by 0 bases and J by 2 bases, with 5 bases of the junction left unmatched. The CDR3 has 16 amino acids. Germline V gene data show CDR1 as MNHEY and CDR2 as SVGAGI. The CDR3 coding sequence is TGTGCCAGCAGTTACTCTTATAGCGGGCTCACAGATACGCAGTATTTT. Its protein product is CASSYSYSGLTDTQYF.

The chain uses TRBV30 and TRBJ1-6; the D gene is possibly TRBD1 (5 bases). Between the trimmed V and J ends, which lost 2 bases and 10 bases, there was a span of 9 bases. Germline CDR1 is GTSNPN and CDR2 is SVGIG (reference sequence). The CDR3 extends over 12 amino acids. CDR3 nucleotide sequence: TGTGCCTGGAGTAACCAGGGATCACCCCTCCACTTT. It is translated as CAWSNQGSPLHF.

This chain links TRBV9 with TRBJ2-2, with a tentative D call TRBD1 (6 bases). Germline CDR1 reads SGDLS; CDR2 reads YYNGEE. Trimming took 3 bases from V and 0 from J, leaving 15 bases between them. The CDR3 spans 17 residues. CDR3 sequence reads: CASSATGGHPNTGELFF. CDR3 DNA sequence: TGTGCCAGCAGCGCGACAGGTGGCCACCCGAACACCGGGGAGCTGTTTTTT.

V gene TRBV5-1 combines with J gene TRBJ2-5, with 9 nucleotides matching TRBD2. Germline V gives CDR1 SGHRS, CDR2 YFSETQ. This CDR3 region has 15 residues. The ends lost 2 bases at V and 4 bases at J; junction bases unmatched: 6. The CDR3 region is CASSFGPAGGETQYF. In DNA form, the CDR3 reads TGCGCCAGCAGCTTCGGACCAGCGGGGGGAGAGACCCAGTACTTC.

The CDR3 DNA follows: TGCGCCAGCAGCCAAGGTCCAGGGATGAACACTGAAGCTTTCTTT. Its translation is CASSQGPGMNTEAFF. The chain joins TRBV4-3 to TRBJ1-1, with D tentatively TRBD1 (5 bases). CDR3 length equals 15 residues. Trimming cost V 1 base and J 0 bases, with 9 bases left between them. Germline loops: CDR1 LGHNA, CDR2 YSLEER.

The CDR3 loop is CASSLGQANQPQHF. The CDR3 DNA reads TGCGCCAGCAGCTTAGGACAGGCAAATCAGCCCCAGCATTTT. The V call is TRBV5-1, the J call TRBJ1-5, with TRBD1 matching 7 bases. Trimming took 2 bases from V and 4 from J; bases not matched to a gene: 3. Germline values: CDR1 SGHRS, CDR2 YFSETQ. This CDR3 contains 14 residues.

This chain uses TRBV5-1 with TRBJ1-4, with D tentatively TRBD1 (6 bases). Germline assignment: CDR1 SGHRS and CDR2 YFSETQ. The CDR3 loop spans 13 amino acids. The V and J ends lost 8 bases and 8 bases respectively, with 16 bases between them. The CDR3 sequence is CASTTGFDEKLFF. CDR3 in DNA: TGCGCCAGTACTACAGGGTTTGACGAAAAACTGTTTTTT.

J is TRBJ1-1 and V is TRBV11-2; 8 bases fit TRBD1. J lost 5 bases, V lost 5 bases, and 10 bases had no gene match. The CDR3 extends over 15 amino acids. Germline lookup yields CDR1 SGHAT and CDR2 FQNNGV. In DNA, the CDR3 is TGTGCCAGCAGCCTACGGGGACAGGTCGAGACTGAAGCTTTCTTT. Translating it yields CASSLRGQVETEAFF.

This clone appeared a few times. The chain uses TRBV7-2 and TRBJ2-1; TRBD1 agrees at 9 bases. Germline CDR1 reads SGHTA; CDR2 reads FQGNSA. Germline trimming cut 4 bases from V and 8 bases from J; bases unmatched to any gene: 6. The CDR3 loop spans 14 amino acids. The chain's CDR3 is CASSSGTGRDEQFF. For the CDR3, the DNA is TGTGCCAGCAGCTCCGGGACAGGGAGAGATGAGCAGTTCTTC.